What follows is one T cell receptor (beta chain) and its context. Its antigen is still unknown. Trimming pared 1 base from V and 7 bases from J, leaving 17 bases between. Germline loops: CDR1 SGHAT, CDR2 FQDESV (reference sequence). The CDR3 is 15 residues long. These data are taken from a study of shared clonotypes between healthy human individuals. Deep-level assay runs were performed. Repertoires were generated with immunoSEQ multiplex PCR, while TCRdb's copy carries only in-frame clones and drops some. The data show over a million clones, approximately 98% seen once. Notes on the study in general: Relative to memory subsets, naive subsets generally showed larger estimated richness. Some naive CD4 clonotypes, 4% to 6%, turned up in common across four donors.

The source of this sequence is a man aged 25-45 years in good health. V gene TRBV11-1 combines with J gene TRBJ2-7, with D unresolved. The sequencing input was naive CD4+ T cells sorted from blood. Subset meaning: CD45RA+ positively selected. CDR3 amino acids: CASSLDEWTYREQYF. CDR3 sequence (DNA): TGTGCCAGCAGCTTAGATGAGTGGACGTATCGGGAGCAGTACTTC.